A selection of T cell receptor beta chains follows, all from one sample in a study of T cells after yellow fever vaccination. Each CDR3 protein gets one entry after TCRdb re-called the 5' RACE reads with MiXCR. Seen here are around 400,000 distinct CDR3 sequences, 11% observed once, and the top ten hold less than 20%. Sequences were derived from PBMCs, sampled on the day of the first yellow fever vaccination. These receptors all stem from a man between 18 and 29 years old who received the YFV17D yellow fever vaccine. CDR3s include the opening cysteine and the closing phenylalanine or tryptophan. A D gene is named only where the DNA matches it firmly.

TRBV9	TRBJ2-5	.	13	CASSLNQGETQYF
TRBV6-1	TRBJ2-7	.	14	CASRGRGGNYEQYF
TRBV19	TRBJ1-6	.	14	CASSMRRSNSPLHF
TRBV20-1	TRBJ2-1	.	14	CSARWGGGQDEQFF
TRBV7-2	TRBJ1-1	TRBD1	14	CASTPDRGRTEAFF
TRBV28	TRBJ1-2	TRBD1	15	CASSPRTGGTYGYTF
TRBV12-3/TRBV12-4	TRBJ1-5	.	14	CASSFWGTDQPQHF
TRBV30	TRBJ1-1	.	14	CAWSVRWGGTEAFF
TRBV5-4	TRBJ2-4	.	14	CASSSGDSGNIQYF
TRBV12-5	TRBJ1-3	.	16	CASGFLVASSGNTIYF
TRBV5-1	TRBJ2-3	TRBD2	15	CASSFGTSGANTQYF
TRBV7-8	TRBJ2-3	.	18	CASNFGGPPLLSTDTQYF
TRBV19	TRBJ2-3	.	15	CASSMSVGGMDTQYF
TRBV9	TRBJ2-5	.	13	CASSVTAKETQYF
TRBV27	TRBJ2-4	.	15	CASSLNRIAKNIQYF
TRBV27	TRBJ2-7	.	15	CASATLDGLSYEQYF
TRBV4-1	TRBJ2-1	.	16	CASSRTGSRGGNEQFF
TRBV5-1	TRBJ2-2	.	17	CASSLATGQGGTGELFF
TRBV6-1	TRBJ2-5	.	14	CASRGTGGTETQYF
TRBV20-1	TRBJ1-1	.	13	CSAREGRSTEAFF
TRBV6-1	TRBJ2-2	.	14	CASSAVGGSGELFF
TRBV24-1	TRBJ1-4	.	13	CATSDSPGTKLFF
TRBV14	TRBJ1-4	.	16	CASSPTGRPGWEKLFF
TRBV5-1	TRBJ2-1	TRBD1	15	CASSTRQGSYNEQFF
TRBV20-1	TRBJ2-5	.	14	CSALEVGRVETQYF
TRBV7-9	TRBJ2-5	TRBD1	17	CASSRSPRGRNQETQYF
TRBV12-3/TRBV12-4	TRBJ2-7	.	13	CASRNSGSYEQYF
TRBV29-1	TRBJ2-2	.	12	CSAWDVTGELFF
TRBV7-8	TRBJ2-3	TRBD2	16	CASSPEMAGGPDTQYF
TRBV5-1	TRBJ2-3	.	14	CASRSRSPPDTQYF
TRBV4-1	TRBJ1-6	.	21	CASSQDFSGVLFSSYNSPLHF
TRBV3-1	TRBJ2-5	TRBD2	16	CASSPSLAGLQETQYF
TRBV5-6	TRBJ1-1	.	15	CASSPARGLVTEAFF
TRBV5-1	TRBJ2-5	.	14	CASSLMAAQETQYF
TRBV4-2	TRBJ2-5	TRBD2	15	CASSQDPTSWETQYF
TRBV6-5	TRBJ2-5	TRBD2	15	CASSYSPGLGQTQYF
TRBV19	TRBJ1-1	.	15	CASSTYPNGPTEAFF
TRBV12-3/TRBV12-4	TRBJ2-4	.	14	CASSLSYGFYIQYF
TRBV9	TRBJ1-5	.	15	CASSVDPGRDQPQHF
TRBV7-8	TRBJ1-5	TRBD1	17	CASSLVTGGLGNQPQHF
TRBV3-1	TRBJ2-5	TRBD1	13	CASSRTGEETQYF
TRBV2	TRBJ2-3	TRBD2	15	CASSGAGGGTDTQYF
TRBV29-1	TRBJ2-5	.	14	CSVKGRSTQETQYF
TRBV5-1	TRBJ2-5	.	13	CASSFWGGETQYF
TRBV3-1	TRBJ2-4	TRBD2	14	CASSHRGDKNIQYF
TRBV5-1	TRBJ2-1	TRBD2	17	CASSLGLAGGPGNEQFF
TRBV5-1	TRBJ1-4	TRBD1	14	CASSPTGGNEKLFF
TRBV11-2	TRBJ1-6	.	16	CASSLMDRGFNSPLHF
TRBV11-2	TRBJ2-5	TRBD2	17	CASSSESGTRGQETQYF
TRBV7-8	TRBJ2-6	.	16	CASSYLGHSGANVLTF
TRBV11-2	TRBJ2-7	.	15	CASSRWTVGGYEQYF
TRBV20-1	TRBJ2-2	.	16	CSARPPGTGSIGELFF
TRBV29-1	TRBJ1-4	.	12	CSVAAGIEKLFF
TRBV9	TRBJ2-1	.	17	CASSVQQTGGFYNEQFF
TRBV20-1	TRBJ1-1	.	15	CSARGPGTVELEAFF